These 27 T cell receptor beta chains were sequenced from one sample in a study of shared clonotypes between healthy human individuals (TCRdb year 2020). Library preparation was by the immunoSEQ multiplex PCR assay. This immuneACCESS table, as held by TCRdb, lists in-frame sequences with V and J called but not all clones. Of the missing ones, under half trace to an unresolved V gene in checked studies; the others have no known cause. Counted in this sample were some 2 million clones; approximately 94% of them appeared once. The ten largest clones capture 0.9% to 1.4% of the sample. CD8 naive samples were obtained by positive selection for CCR7 among CD45RO-negative cells, yielding a CD45RA+CCR7+ population from which TemRA cells were excluded. The source material was naive CD8+ T cells sorted from blood. What this sample's cell subset or site label stands for: CD45RA+CCR7+. These receptors all come from a man younger than 35 in good health.

The chain is built from TRBV28 and TRBJ1-2; D remains ambiguous. The germline gives CDR1 MDHEN, CDR2 SYDVKM. The V gene lost 9 bases and the J gene lost 0 bases, with 11 bases spanning the gap. The CDR3 extends over 13 amino acids. In DNA, the CDR3 is TGTGCCAGTTACGAGGATCCTAACTATGGCTACACCTTC. Its translation is CASYEDPNYGYTF.

The gene calls are TRBV4-1 and TRBJ2-2; TRBD1 agrees at 7 bases. V was pared by 6 bases and J by 4 bases, with 8 bases of the junction left unmatched. CDR3 length: 15 residues. The V gene's germline CDR1 is MGHRA and CDR2 YSYEKL. The CDR3, as DNA: TGCGCCAGCAGTCAGACAGGGACCCCCACCGGGGAGCTGTTTTTT. This gives the protein CASSQTGTPTGELFF.

This chain uses TRBV4-1 with TRBJ2-7, with D hard to call. Looked up from germline, CDR1 is MGHRA and CDR2 is YSYEKL. V was shortened by 0 bases and J by 6 bases, with 9 bases between the two germline ends. The CDR3 runs 13 residues. The CDR3 sequence: CASSQDMELEQYF. The CDR3 nucleotides are TGCGCCAGCAGCCAAGATATGGAGCTCGAGCAGTACTTC.

The genes are TRBV7-9 and TRBJ1-4; no firm D call. From germline, CDR1 is SEHNR and CDR2 FQNEAQ (reference sequence). The CDR3 has 16 residues. With 5 bases removed from V and 7 bases from J, the gap between germline ends came to 20 bases. The CDR3: CASSEIRTGWGEKLFF. The DNA of the CDR3 is TGTGCCAGCAGCGAGATTCGTACGGGATGGGGTGAAAAACTGTTTTTT.

The chain couples TRBV9 to TRBJ1-2; tentatively, D is TRBD1 (6 bases). In germline, CDR1 is SGDLS, CDR2 YYNGEE. V was clipped by 4 bases and J by 5 bases, with 12 bases between them. The CDR3 has 13 residues. CDR3 sequence reads: CASSPGGGYGYTF. CDR3 coding DNA: TGTGCCAGCAGCCCGGGAGGGGGGTATGGCTACACCTTC.

The gene calls are TRBV7-9 and TRBJ2-7, with 8 bases lining up with TRBD2. Germline V CDR1 and CDR2: SEHNR, FQNEAQ (reference sequence). This CDR3 is 14 amino acids long. With V trimmed by 4 bases and J by 2 bases, 4 bases remained unmatched. The CDR3 region has the DNA TGTGCCAGCAGCTGGGTAGCGGGGCCCTACGAGCAGTACTTC. Encoded protein: CASSWVAGPYEQYF. Complete variable domain (other parts from reference TRBV7-9 and TRBJ2-7): DTGVSQNPRHKITKRGQNVTFRCDPISEHNRLYWYRQTLGQGPEFLTYFQNEAQLEKSRLLSDRFSAERPKGSFSTLEIQRTEQGDSAMYLCASSWVAGPYEQYFGPGTRLTVT.

This clone was detected only once. CDR3 nucleotides: TGTGCCATCAGTGAGGGCGGGACGACTCCCTACGAGCAGTACTTC. Its translation: CAISEGGTTPYEQYF. The chain links TRBV10-3 to TRBJ2-7, with D possibly TRBD2 on 6 matching bases. Trimming cost V 2 bases and J 2 bases, with 13 bases left between them. Germline V gene sequence: CDR1 ENHRY, CDR2 SYGVKD. The CDR3 runs 15 residues.

The V gene is TRBV5-6, the J gene TRBJ2-7; D perhaps matches TRBD2 (6 bases). From germline, CDR1 is SGHDT and CDR2 YYEEEE. The CDR3 extends over 14 amino acids. Trimming left V 3 bases short and J 2 bases short, with 12 bases between. The CDR3 here is CASSWTTEPYEQYF. CDR3 nucleotide sequence: TGTGCCAGCAGCTGGACTACTGAACCCTACGAGCAGTACTTC.

The chain couples TRBV27 to TRBJ2-7; D unresolved. The CDR3 has 17 amino acids. Between the trimmed V and J ends, which lost 4 bases and 0 bases, there was a span of 19 bases. CDR1 MNHEY and CDR2 SMNVEV come from the germline V gene (reference sequence). Written as DNA, the CDR3 is TGTGCCAGCAGTTCCCTAGGCCCCATGAGCAGCTCCTACGAGCAGTACTTC. It yields the protein CASSSLGPMSSSYEQYF.

This clone was picked up one time. This same CDR3 is encoded by further DNA sequences in the sample. This sequence joins TRBV7-3 and TRBJ2-1; 13 bases are a match to TRBD2. The V and J ends lost 5 bases and 4 bases, in that order; junction bases with no gene match: 2. This CDR3 has 15 amino acids. Germline assignment: CDR1 SGHTA and CDR2 FQGTGA. The CDR3 loop is CASSPLAGGYNEQFF. The CDR3 nucleotides are TGTGCCAGCAGCCCACTAGCGGGGGGGTACAATGAGCAGTTCTTC.

The chain employs TRBV14 and TRBJ1-2; 7 nucleotides agree with TRBD1. The CDR3 contains 12 residues. Germline CDR1 and CDR2: SGHDN and FVKESK. The ends lost 4 bases at V and 7 bases at J; junction bases unmatched: 3. The CDR3: CASSPDRAGYTF. In DNA, the CDR3 is TGTGCCAGCAGCCCCGACAGGGCTGGCTACACCTTC.

This sequence joins TRBV7-9 and TRBJ2-3; D call uncertain. Germline loops: CDR1 SEHNR, CDR2 FQNEAQ (reference sequence). This CDR3 contains 11 residues. V was pared by 5 bases and J by 3 bases, with 3 bases between. The CDR3 spells CASSATDTQYF. In DNA form, the CDR3 reads TGTGCCAGCAGCGCTACAGATACGCAGTATTTT.

The genes are TRBV6-1 and TRBJ2-7, with TRBD1 as a possible D gene (6 bases). The CDR3 is 14 amino acids. Per the germline V gene, CDR1 is MNHNS and CDR2 is SASEGT. V was clipped by 2 bases and J by 4 bases, with 12 bases between them. This CDR3 reads CASSEYRVGYEQYF. The CDR3 DNA reads as TGTGCCAGCAGTGAATACAGGGTAGGGTACGAGCAGTACTTC.

The CDR3 DNA reads TGTGCCAGCAGCTTAGGGGGGGTAAATGGCTACACCTTC. Amino acid sequence: CASSLGGVNGYTF. The rearrangement joins TRBV7-9 to TRBJ1-2, with D tentatively TRBD1 (5 bases). The germline gives CDR1 SEHNR, CDR2 FQNEAQ (reference sequence). The ends were cut back, 1 base at V and 6 bases at J, with 9 bases in the middle. There are 13 residues in the CDR3.

The chain joins TRBV5-4 to TRBJ2-5, with D unclear. V lost 7 bases to trimming and J lost 5 bases, with 12 bases between them. The CDR3 extends over 12 amino acids. In germline, CDR1 is SGHNT, CDR2 YYREEE (reference sequence). Written as DNA, the CDR3 is TGTGCCAGCGGCTGGACCATGGAGACCCAGTACTTC. Encoded protein: CASGWTMETQYF.

This clone was detected only once. Other DNA sequences from this sample encode an identical CDR3 as well. The chain recombines TRBV6-5 with TRBJ2-7; TRBD1 might be the D (5 bases). Germline loops: CDR1 MNHEY, CDR2 SVGAGI. CDR3 size: 13 residues. Trimming pared 2 bases from V and 2 bases from J, leaving 7 bases between. The chain's CDR3 is CASSYGAAYEQYF. In nucleotides, the CDR3 is TGTGCCAGCAGTTACGGGGCCGCCTACGAGCAGTACTTC.

The chain employs TRBV30 and TRBJ1-2, with D perhaps TRBD1 (5 bases). V was clipped by 5 bases and J by 0 bases, with 16 bases between them. Germline lookup yields CDR1 GTSNPN and CDR2 SVGIG (reference sequence). This CDR3 contains 15 residues. In nucleotides, the CDR3 is TGTGCCTGGGGGGTAGGGGCGTCAGCTAACTATGGCTACACCTTC. Translation: CAWGVGASANYGYTF.

This rearrangement joins TRBV7-9 to TRBJ2-7, with a possible D match to TRBD1 (6 bases). This CDR3 has 13 residues. Trimming removed 5 bases from V and 4 bases from J, with 12 bases in between. Germline CDR1 SEHNR, CDR2 FQNEAQ (reference sequence). Here the CDR3 reads CASSRTEVYEQYF. The CDR3 DNA reads TGTGCCAGCAGCCGGACAGAAGTATACGAGCAGTACTTC.

J is TRBJ1-6 and V is TRBV6-1; perhaps TRBD1 as D (5 bases). The CDR3 runs 17 residues. The germline CDR1 and CDR2 sequences are MNHNS and SASEGT. Trimming pared 1 base from V and 4 bases from J, leaving 14 bases between. CDR3 coding DNA: TGTGCCAGCAGTGAAGAAAACCAGGGTCCTTATAATTCACCCCTCCACTTT. Amino acids: CASSEENQGPYNSPLHF.

The chain recombines TRBV9 with TRBJ1-1; no firm D call. V lost 4 bases and J 1 base, leaving 8 bases between the germline ends. The CDR3 has 13 amino acids. Per germline, CDR1 SGDLS and CDR2 YYNGEE. The CDR3 loop is CASSPRRNTEAFF. DNA for the CDR3: TGTGCCAGCAGCCCTAGAAGGAACACTGAAGCTTTCTTT.

The J gene is TRBJ2-7, the V gene TRBV7-9; D is perhaps TRBD2 (5 bases). V dropped 1 base and J dropped 6 bases, with 13 bases sitting between them. Germline V gives CDR1 SEHNR, CDR2 FQNEAQ (reference sequence). CDR3 length: 14 residues. The CDR3 spells CASSLVGGAAEQYF. The DNA of the CDR3 is TGTGCCAGCAGCTTAGTAGGCGGAGCGGCCGAGCAGTACTTC.

J is TRBJ1-6 and V is TRBV4-1; a weak D match, TRBD1 (5 bases). This CDR3 has 20 residues. The V end lost 0 bases, the J end lost 7 bases, and 25 bases lay between the germline ends. Germline-derived CDR1 and CDR2 are MGHRA and YSYEKL. CDR3: CASSQDEGSSGRGGNSPLHF. CDR3 coding DNA: TGCGCCAGCAGCCAAGATGAAGGGTCGTCGGGGAGGGGTGGAAATTCACCCCTCCACTTT.

About this clone: This sample includes further DNA sequences coding for the same CDR3. The chain joins TRBV7-6 to TRBJ2-1; D unresolved. The CDR3 sequence is 14 residues long. Germline V gene sequence: CDR1 SGHVS, CDR2 FNYEAQ. The V gene lost 0 bases and the J gene lost 1 base, with 4 bases spanning the gap. Here the CDR3 reads CASSLAGSYNEQFF. CDR3 in DNA: TGTGCCAGCAGCTTAGCGGGATCCTACAATGAGCAGTTCTTC.

V usage is TRBV9 and J usage is TRBJ2-1; TRBD2 aligns across 9 bases. The length of the CDR3 is 16 residues. Germline V gene sequence: CDR1 SGDLS, CDR2 YYNGEE. The J segment lost 3 bases and the V segment lost 0 bases, leaving 4 bases of the junction unmatched. CDR3 sequence reads: CASSVDERGVYNEQFF. The CDR3 region has the DNA TGTGCCAGCAGCGTAGACGAGCGGGGGGTCTACAATGAGCAGTTCTTC.

The chain recombines TRBV19 with TRBJ2-5; D remains ambiguous. Germline-derived CDR1 and CDR2 are LNHDA and SQIVND (reference sequence). V was shortened by 0 bases and J by 5 bases, with 19 bases between the two germline ends. The CDR3 extends over 17 amino acids. The chain's CDR3 is CASSIDIVAKPPETQYF. CDR3 bases: TGTGCCAGTAGTATAGACATCGTGGCGAAACCCCCGGAGACCCAGTACTTC.

This clone appeared a single time. The chain is built from TRBV30 and TRBJ2-3; 8 bases fit TRBD2. Looked up from germline, CDR1 is GTSNPN and CDR2 is SVGIG (reference sequence). This CDR3 is built from 15 residues. V shed 0 bases, J shed 2 bases, and the junction held 4 bases outside the gene matches. The CDR3 region is CAWSVEAGDTDTQYF. CDR3 coding DNA: TGTGCCTGGAGTGTCGAAGCGGGGGACACAGATACGCAGTATTTT.

The chain couples TRBV30 to TRBJ1-1; possibly TRBD1 for D (5 bases). Germline assignment: CDR1 GTSNPN and CDR2 SVGIG (reference sequence). This CDR3 comprises 13 residues. With 6 bases removed from V and 5 bases from J, the gap between germline ends came to 16 bases. The CDR3 loop is CACAPQGGTEAFF. DNA for the CDR3: TGTGCCTGCGCCCCCCAGGGTGGGACTGAAGCTTTCTTT.